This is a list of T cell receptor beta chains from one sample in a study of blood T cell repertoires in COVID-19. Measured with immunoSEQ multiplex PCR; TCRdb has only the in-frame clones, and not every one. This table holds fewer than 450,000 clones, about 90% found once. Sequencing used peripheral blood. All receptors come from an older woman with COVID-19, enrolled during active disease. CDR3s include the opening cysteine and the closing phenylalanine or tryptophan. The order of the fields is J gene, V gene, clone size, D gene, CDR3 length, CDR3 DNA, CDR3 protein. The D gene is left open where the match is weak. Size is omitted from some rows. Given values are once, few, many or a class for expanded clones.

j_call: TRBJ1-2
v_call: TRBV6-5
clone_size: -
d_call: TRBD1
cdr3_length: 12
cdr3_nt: TGTGCCAGCCGACAGGGTAACTATGGCTACACCTTC
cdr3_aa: CASRQGNYGYTF

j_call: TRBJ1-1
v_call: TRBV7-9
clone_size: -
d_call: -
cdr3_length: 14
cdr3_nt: TGTGCCAGCAGCTTAACTGGCGGAACCACTGAAGCTTTCTTT
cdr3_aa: CASSLTGGTTEAFF

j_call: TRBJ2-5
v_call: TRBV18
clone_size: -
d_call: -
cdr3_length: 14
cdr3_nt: TGTGCCAGCTCACCCCCGGGGCAGGGGGAGACCCAGTACTTC
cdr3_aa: CASSPPGQGETQYF

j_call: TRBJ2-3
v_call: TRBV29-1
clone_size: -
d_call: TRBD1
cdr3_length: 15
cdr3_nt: TGCAGCGTTTCTGACGGGACAGGTCCCACAGATACGCAGTATTTT
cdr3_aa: CSVSDGTGPTDTQYF

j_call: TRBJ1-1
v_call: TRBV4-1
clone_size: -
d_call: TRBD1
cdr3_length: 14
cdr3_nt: TGCGCCAGCAGCCAAGATCGACAGGGGCTTCGGGCTTTCTTT
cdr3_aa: CASSQDRQGLRAFF

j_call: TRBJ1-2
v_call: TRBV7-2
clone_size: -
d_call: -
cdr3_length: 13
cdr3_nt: TGTGCCAGCAGCAGGGGGTCTAACTATGGCTACACCTTC
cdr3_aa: CASSRGSNYGYTF

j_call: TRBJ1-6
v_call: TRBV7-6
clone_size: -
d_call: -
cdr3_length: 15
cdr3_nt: TGTGCCAGCAGCTTCGGCCTAGGTTCTAATTCACCCCTCCACTTT
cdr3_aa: CASSFGLGSNSPLHF

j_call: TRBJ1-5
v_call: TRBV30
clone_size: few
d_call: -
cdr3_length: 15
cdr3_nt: TGTGCCTGGACCGAGGGAAGTGCTAGCAATCAGCCCCAGCATTTT
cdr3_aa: CAWTEGSASNQPQHF

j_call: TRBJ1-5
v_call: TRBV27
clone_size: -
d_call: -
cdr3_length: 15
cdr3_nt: TGTGCCAGCAGTTTGCAAGGGGCGCTTGGGCAGCCCCAGCATTTT
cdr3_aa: CASSLQGALGQPQHF

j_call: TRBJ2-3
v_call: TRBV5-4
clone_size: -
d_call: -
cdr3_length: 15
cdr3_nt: TGTGCCAGCAGCTCCTGGCCGAGGAGTACAGATACGCAGTATTTT
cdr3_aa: CASSSWPRSTDTQYF